This TCR beta chain comes out of a study of blood T cell repertoires in COVID-19. Study-wide context: Samples representing acute and convalescent COVID-19 were sourced from the United States, Italy and Spain.

Per the original data handling: Reference gene primer amplification in the assay estimated nucleated cell counts. Libraries were prepared by immunoSEQ multiplex PCR; TCRdb keeps only in-frame clonotypes and omits some of them. V and J calls and clone size are those listed in that table; D and trimming were worked out from the DNA. Among just under 350,000 clones listed, around 83% were seen once. The germline gives CDR1 SGHAT, CDR2 FQNNGV. The ends lost 5 bases at V and 6 bases at J; junction bases unmatched: 13. This CDR3 spans 15 amino acids. The chain combines TRBV11-2 with TRBJ2-7; 7 bases fit TRBD1. The sample comprised peripheral blood. The clonotype originates from a man younger than 45 with active or convalescent COVID-19. The CDR3 protein is CASSPIRGPKGEQYF. CDR3 DNA: TGTGCCAGCAGCCCCATAAGGGGGCCCAAGGGCGAGCAGTACTTC.